Listed below are T cell receptor beta chains from one sample, sequenced in a study of blood T cell repertoires in COVID-19. Sequencing used immunoSEQ multiplex PCR; TCRdb keeps in-frame clones, though not all of them. The sample holds approximately 150,000 clones, about nine tenths seen once. Sequenced material: peripheral blood. Receptors originate from a woman in her forties or fifties with acute or convalescent COVID-19. CDR3s include the opening cysteine and the closing phenylalanine or tryptophan. The order of the fields is CDR3 DNA, CDR3 protein, D gene, J gene, clone size, V gene. D genes are given only for firm matches. Where a row states a size, it is once, few, many or the class of an expanded clone; other rows omit it.

cdr3_nt: TGTGCCAGCAGCCAAGGTGGGCTAGCGGGGGCGGTCGGGAACGAGCAGTACTTC
cdr3_aa: CASSQGGLAGAVGNEQYF
d_call: TRBD2
j_call: TRBJ2-7
clone_size: .
v_call: TRBV3-1/TRBV3-2

cdr3_nt: TGTGCCAGCAGCATTCCTTCCCACTCGGGTTTTGAGCCCCAGCATTTT
cdr3_aa: CASSIPSHSGFEPQHF
d_call: .
j_call: TRBJ1-5
clone_size: .
v_call: TRBV6-6

cdr3_nt: TGTGCCAGCAGGCGGACACCCTACACTGAAGCTTTCTTT
cdr3_aa: CASRRTPYTEAFF
d_call: .
j_call: TRBJ1-1
clone_size: .
v_call: TRBV6-4

cdr3_nt: TGTGCCACCGCCGGGGATAGCACAGATACGCAGTATTTT
cdr3_aa: CATAGDSTDTQYF
d_call: .
j_call: TRBJ2-3
clone_size: .
v_call: TRBV24-1

cdr3_nt: TGTGCCAGCAGCTTAGGGGGGACACTGGTCTCCTACAATGAGCAGTTCTTC
cdr3_aa: CASSLGGTLVSYNEQFF
d_call: .
j_call: TRBJ2-1
clone_size: .
v_call: TRBV13

cdr3_nt: TGTGCCAGCAGTAATGACAGGGGGGAACCGTACAATGAGCAGTTCTTC
cdr3_aa: CASSNDRGEPYNEQFF
d_call: TRBD1
j_call: TRBJ2-1
clone_size: .
v_call: TRBV25-1

cdr3_nt: TGTGCCGCGACAGGGGCCGTTACCGGAGACACTGAAGCTTTCTTT
cdr3_aa: CAATGAVTGDTEAFF
d_call: TRBD1
j_call: TRBJ1-1
clone_size: .
v_call: TRBV30

cdr3_nt: TGTGCCAGCTCACCAACAGGGGGCTACGAGCAGTACTTC
cdr3_aa: CASSPTGGYEQYF
d_call: TRBD1
j_call: TRBJ2-7
clone_size: medium-sized
v_call: TRBV18

cdr3_nt: TGTGCCAGCAGTGAAACCCTCCCTCGCGGGGACACTGAAGCTTTCTTT
cdr3_aa: CASSETLPRGDTEAFF
d_call: .
j_call: TRBJ1-1
clone_size: once
v_call: TRBV2

cdr3_nt: TGTGCCAGCAGCTTAGGACTAGCGGGAGACGAGCAGTACTTC
cdr3_aa: CASSLGLAGDEQYF
d_call: TRBD2
j_call: TRBJ2-7
clone_size: .
v_call: TRBV5-4

cdr3_nt: TGTGCCAGCAGCCAAGCGACAGGGGATCTAGCCAAAAACATTCAGTACTTC
cdr3_aa: CASSQATGDLAKNIQYF
d_call: TRBD1
j_call: TRBJ2-4
clone_size: .
v_call: TRBV3-1/TRBV3-2

cdr3_nt: TGTGCCAGCAGTACCCGACAGGGGGCTGGTCAGCCCCAGCATTTT
cdr3_aa: CASSTRQGAGQPQHF
d_call: TRBD1
j_call: TRBJ1-5
clone_size: .
v_call: TRBV6-2/TRBV6-3

cdr3_nt: TGTGCCAGCAGAGATTGGGCAGGGACTTATGGCTACACCTTC
cdr3_aa: CASRDWAGTYGYTF
d_call: .
j_call: TRBJ1-2
clone_size: .
v_call: TRBV28

cdr3_nt: TGTGCCAGCAGTTACCGGTACGAGCAGTACTTC
cdr3_aa: CASSYRYEQYF
d_call: .
j_call: TRBJ2-7
clone_size: .
v_call: TRBV28

cdr3_nt: TGTGCCACCAGTCGGGCGGGAGCTTACAATGAGCAGTTCTTC
cdr3_aa: CATSRAGAYNEQFF
d_call: TRBD2
j_call: TRBJ2-1
clone_size: .
v_call: TRBV15

cdr3_nt: TGTGCCAGCAGCTCCAGTGACAGCTCCTACAATGAGCAGTTCTTC
cdr3_aa: CASSSSDSSYNEQFF
d_call: .
j_call: TRBJ2-1
clone_size: .
v_call: TRBV5-6

cdr3_nt: TGCAGCGTTCAGGGACAGACTGAAGCTTTCTTT
cdr3_aa: CSVQGQTEAFF
d_call: TRBD1
j_call: TRBJ1-1
clone_size: .
v_call: TRBV29-1

cdr3_nt: TGTGCCAGCAGCTTCGCTAGCGGTGTCTCCTACGAGCAGTACTTC
cdr3_aa: CASSFASGVSYEQYF
d_call: TRBD2
j_call: TRBJ2-7
clone_size: .
v_call: TRBV11-2

cdr3_nt: TGTGCCAGCTCACCGAACAGGCAAGAGACCCAGTACTTC
cdr3_aa: CASSPNRQETQYF
d_call: .
j_call: TRBJ2-5
clone_size: .
v_call: TRBV18

cdr3_nt: TGCGCCAGCAGTCCTAGCGGGGGGGCCTACGAGCAGTACTTC
cdr3_aa: CASSPSGGAYEQYF
d_call: TRBD2
j_call: TRBJ2-7
clone_size: once
v_call: TRBV10-1

cdr3_nt: TGTGCCAGCAGCCTCAGCGGGGGGGCCTCTTACGAGCAGTACTTC
cdr3_aa: CASSLSGGASYEQYF
d_call: TRBD2
j_call: TRBJ2-7
clone_size: .
v_call: TRBV5-6

cdr3_nt: TGTGCCACCAGTCCAGACAGGGGTTCCCACGAGCAGTACTTC
cdr3_aa: CATSPDRGSHEQYF
d_call: TRBD1
j_call: TRBJ2-7
clone_size: .
v_call: TRBV24-1

cdr3_nt: TGTGCCAGCAACCCTAGACCTCAGCCCCAGCATTTT
cdr3_aa: CASNPRPQPQHF
d_call: .
j_call: TRBJ1-5
clone_size: few
v_call: TRBV5-8

cdr3_nt: TGCGCCAGCAGCTTGGCTGAGCGGAATGAGCAGTTCTTC
cdr3_aa: CASSLAERNEQFF
d_call: .
j_call: TRBJ2-1
clone_size: .
v_call: TRBV5-1

cdr3_nt: TGTGCCAGCAGCCACACTAGCGGGAGGGCCTATGAGCAGTTCTTC
cdr3_aa: CASSHTSGRAYEQFF
d_call: TRBD2
j_call: TRBJ2-1
clone_size: .
v_call: TRBV4-2

cdr3_nt: TGTGCCAGCAGCCAGGCAGGGGCCGCCTCGAATGGCTACACCTTC
cdr3_aa: CASSQAGAASNGYTF
d_call: .
j_call: TRBJ1-2
clone_size: .
v_call: TRBV4-2

cdr3_nt: TGTGCCAGCAGCCTGGGACTAGCGAGCGCAGATACGCAGTATTTT
cdr3_aa: CASSLGLASADTQYF
d_call: TRBD2
j_call: TRBJ2-3
clone_size: .
v_call: TRBV3-1/TRBV3-2

cdr3_nt: TGTGCCAGCAGCTTAGAAGGGACAGGATACACCGGGGAGCTGTTTTTT
cdr3_aa: CASSLEGTGYTGELFF
d_call: TRBD1
j_call: TRBJ2-2
clone_size: .
v_call: TRBV7-7

cdr3_nt: TGTGCCAGTAGTGGGACAGGGGGCTATGGCTACACCTTC
cdr3_aa: CASSGTGGYGYTF
d_call: TRBD1
j_call: TRBJ1-2
clone_size: .
v_call: TRBV19

cdr3_nt: TGTGCCAGCAGCTTTACTACGGGGAGGACTGAAGCTTTCTTT
cdr3_aa: CASSFTTGRTEAFF
d_call: .
j_call: TRBJ1-1
clone_size: .
v_call: TRBV5-6

cdr3_nt: TGTGCCAGCAGCTTAGGGGGACAGGGAGGCTACACCTTC
cdr3_aa: CASSLGGQGGYTF
d_call: TRBD1
j_call: TRBJ1-2
clone_size: .
v_call: TRBV11-2

cdr3_nt: TGTGCCAGCCGGACTAGCCAAGAGACCCAGTACTTC
cdr3_aa: CASRTSQETQYF
d_call: TRBD2
j_call: TRBJ2-5
clone_size: .
v_call: TRBV12-3/TRBV12-4

cdr3_nt: TGTGCCAGCAGTGAAGCGGGTTTAGGGACAGTGAGCAATCAGCCCCAGCATTTT
cdr3_aa: CASSEAGLGTVSNQPQHF
d_call: TRBD1
j_call: TRBJ1-5
clone_size: .
v_call: TRBV6-1

cdr3_nt: TGTGCCAGCAGCCCCGAAGGACAGGGGGGTGAAAAACTGTTTTTT
cdr3_aa: CASSPEGQGGEKLFF
d_call: TRBD1
j_call: TRBJ1-4
clone_size: .
v_call: TRBV3-1/TRBV3-2

cdr3_nt: TGTGCCACCGAGGACAGGGGATCGGGGGCCAACGTCCTGACTTTC
cdr3_aa: CATEDRGSGANVLTF
d_call: TRBD1
j_call: TRBJ2-6
clone_size: .
v_call: TRBV19

cdr3_nt: TGTGCCACCAGCAGAGAAAAGGGGGCAGGCTATGGCTACACCTTC
cdr3_aa: CATSREKGAGYGYTF
d_call: TRBD1
j_call: TRBJ1-2
clone_size: .
v_call: TRBV15

cdr3_nt: TGTGCCAGCAGTATCCGGGACATACGAGCTTTCTTT
cdr3_aa: CASSIRDIRAFF
d_call: .
j_call: TRBJ1-1
clone_size: .
v_call: TRBV6-5

cdr3_nt: TGTGCCAGCAGCCGCGAGGGATGGGAGACCCAGTACTTC
cdr3_aa: CASSREGWETQYF
d_call: .
j_call: TRBJ2-5
clone_size: .
v_call: TRBV3-1/TRBV3-2

cdr3_nt: TGTGCCAGCAGCCCACGGACAGGGACGAACACCGGGGAGCTGTTTTTT
cdr3_aa: CASSPRTGTNTGELFF
d_call: TRBD1
j_call: TRBJ2-2
clone_size: .
v_call: TRBV5-4

cdr3_nt: TGTGCCATCAGTGCCCCGGGACTAGCGGGAGGCCTTACCGCGAACACCGGGGAGCTGTTTTTT
cdr3_aa: CAISAPGLAGGLTANTGELFF
d_call: TRBD2
j_call: TRBJ2-2
clone_size: .
v_call: TRBV10-3

cdr3_nt: TGTGCCTGGAGTGTTCCCAGCTACGAGCAGTACTTC
cdr3_aa: CAWSVPSYEQYF
d_call: .
j_call: TRBJ2-7
clone_size: .
v_call: TRBV30

cdr3_nt: TGCAGTGCTAGTCGAGCGGGGGCTAACTACGAGCAGTACTTC
cdr3_aa: CSASRAGANYEQYF
d_call: TRBD2
j_call: TRBJ2-7
clone_size: .
v_call: TRBV20-1

cdr3_nt: TGTGCCAGCAGCTTAGGTGGGGGGGGGAACATTCAGTACTTC
cdr3_aa: CASSLGGGGNIQYF
d_call: TRBD2
j_call: TRBJ2-4
clone_size: few
v_call: TRBV11-2

cdr3_nt: TGCGCCAGCAGCTGGACTAGCGGGACCGATACGCAGTATTTT
cdr3_aa: CASSWTSGTDTQYF
d_call: TRBD2
j_call: TRBJ2-3
clone_size: .
v_call: TRBV5-1

cdr3_nt: TGTGCCAGCAGTCGTAATTCAGGCGTCCTGAACACTGAAGCTTTCTTT
cdr3_aa: CASSRNSGVLNTEAFF
d_call: .
j_call: TRBJ1-1
clone_size: once
v_call: TRBV27

cdr3_nt: TGTGCCAGCTCACCCATGGCCGGGACAGGGGGTACAGATACGCAGTATTTT
cdr3_aa: CASSPMAGTGGTDTQYF
d_call: TRBD1
j_call: TRBJ2-3
clone_size: .
v_call: TRBV18

cdr3_nt: TGTGCCTGGGCCGGGACTAGAATCTCTGGGGCCAACGTCCTGACTTTC
cdr3_aa: CAWAGTRISGANVLTF
d_call: TRBD2
j_call: TRBJ2-6
clone_size: once
v_call: TRBV30

cdr3_nt: TGTGCCAGCAGCCGGGACAGGGATGAAAAACTGTTTTTT
cdr3_aa: CASSRDRDEKLFF
d_call: TRBD1
j_call: TRBJ1-4
clone_size: .
v_call: TRBV6-5

cdr3_nt: TGTGCCAGCAGCTTATATTCCGCGGGACTAGCGGGAGCAAACAATGAGCAGTTCTTC
cdr3_aa: CASSLYSAGLAGANNEQFF
d_call: TRBD2
j_call: TRBJ2-1
clone_size: .
v_call: TRBV11-3